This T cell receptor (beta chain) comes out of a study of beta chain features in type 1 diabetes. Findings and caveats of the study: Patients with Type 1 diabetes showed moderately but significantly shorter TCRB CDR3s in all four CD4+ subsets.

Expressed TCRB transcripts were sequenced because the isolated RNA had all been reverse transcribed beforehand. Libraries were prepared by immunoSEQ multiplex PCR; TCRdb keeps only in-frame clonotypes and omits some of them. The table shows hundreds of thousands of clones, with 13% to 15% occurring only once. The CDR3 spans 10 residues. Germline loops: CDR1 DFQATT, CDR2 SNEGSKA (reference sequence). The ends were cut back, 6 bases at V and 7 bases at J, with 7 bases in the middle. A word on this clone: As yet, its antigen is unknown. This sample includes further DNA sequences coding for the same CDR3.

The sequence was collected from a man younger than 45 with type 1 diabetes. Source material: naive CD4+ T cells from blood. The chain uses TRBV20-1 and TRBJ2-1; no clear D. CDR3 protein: CSASTNEQFF. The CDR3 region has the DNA TGCAGTGCCTCTACGAATGAGCAGTTCTTC.